These 24 T cell receptor beta chains were all obtained from the same sample, sequenced in a study of blood T cell repertoires in COVID-19. Produced via immunoSEQ multiplex PCR; TCRdb's table is partial and in-frame only. The data show tens of thousands of clones, approximately 83% seen once. Source material: peripheral blood. These receptors came from an elderly woman with COVID-19, enrolled during active disease.

J is TRBJ1-1 and V is TRBV27; D remains ambiguous. Between the trimmed V and J ends, which lost 4 bases and 1 base, there was a span of 7 bases. Germline V gene lookup returns CDR1 MNHEY and CDR2 SMNVEV (reference sequence). This CDR3 comprises 13 residues. CDR3 sequence reads: CASSWAANTEAFF. CDR3 DNA sequence: TGTGCCAGCAGTTGGGCCGCGAACACTGAAGCTTTCTTT.

CDR3 sequence reads: CASSLEIGGVTGELFF. In nucleotides, the CDR3 is TGTGCCAGCAGCTTAGAAATAGGGGGGGTCACCGGGGAGCTGTTTTTT. The rearrangement uses TRBV7-2 and TRBJ2-2; D might be TRBD2 (7 bases). The length of the CDR3 is 16 residues. Looked up from germline, CDR1 is SGHTA and CDR2 is FQGNSA. V gave up 1 base and J gave up 4 bases, with 13 bases separating them.

The CDR3 is CASQNSKGDGYTF. DNA for the CDR3: TGTGCCAGCCAGAACTCTAAGGGAGATGGCTACACCTTC. The gene calls are TRBV5-8 and TRBJ1-2; D remains ambiguous. This CDR3 is built from 13 residues. Germline V gene sequence: CDR1 SGHTS, CDR2 YDEGEE. With 7 bases removed from V and 6 bases from J, the gap between germline ends came to 16 bases.

The chain joins TRBV19 to TRBJ2-3; TRBD1 agrees at 11 bases. The CDR3 contains 14 residues. Germline CDR1 and CDR2: LNHDA and SQIVND (reference sequence). The V gene end was trimmed by 9 bases and the J gene end by 6 bases; junction bases not matched to a gene: 8. The CDR3 here is CASTRTGGGDTQYF. The CDR3 DNA sequence: TGTGCCAGCACGCGGACAGGGGGCGGCGATACGCAGTATTTT. The whole variable domain, remainder taken from reference TRBV19 and TRBJ2-3, is DGGITQSPKYLFRKEGQNVTLSCEQNLNHDAMYWYRQDPGQGLRLIYYSQIVNDFQKGDIAEGYSVSREKKESFPLTVTSAQKNPTAFYLCASTRTGGGDTQYFGPGTRLTVL.

The V call is TRBV5-6, the J call TRBJ2-5, with 11 bases matching TRBD1. The V and J ends lost 3 bases and 5 bases, in that order; junction bases with no gene match: 9. CDR1 and CDR2 from the germline V gene are SGHDT and YYEEEE. The CDR3 covers 16 residues. The CDR3 spells CASSSRDRGRLETQYF. The CDR3 nucleotides read TGTGCCAGCAGCTCCCGGGACAGGGGGAGGTTGGAGACCCAGTACTTC. The full variable domain, its missing parts supplied by reference TRBV5-6 and TRBJ2-5, is DAGVTQSPTHLIKTRGQQVTLRCSPKSGHDTVSWYQQALGQGPQFIFQYYEEEERQRGNFPDRFSGHQFPNYSSELNVNALLLGDSALYLCASSSRDRGRLETQYFGPGTRLLVL.

There are a few counts of this clone. V and J are TRBV4-1 and TRBJ2-7; maybe TRBD2 (6 bases). CDR3 length: 13 residues. V dropped 4 bases and J dropped 5 bases, with 12 bases sitting between them. Germline V gene data show CDR1 as MGHRA and CDR2 as YSYEKL. CDR3 amino acids: CASSPASEHEQYF. The CDR3 nucleotides read TGCGCCAGCAGCCCGGCTAGCGAACACGAGCAGTACTTC.

The J gene is TRBJ2-3, the V gene TRBV7-2; 11 nucleotides match TRBD2. Germline CDR1 SGHTA, CDR2 FQGNSA. After removal of 3 bases from V and 2 bases from J, the junction contained 4 bases not matched to a gene. The CDR3 loop spans 16 amino acids. The DNA of the CDR3 is TGTGCCAGCAGCTTTCGACTAGCGGGGAACACAGATACGCAGTATTTT. This encodes CASSFRLAGNTDTQYF.

V is TRBV4-3 and J is TRBJ2-3; the D gene is possibly TRBD2 (6 bases). Deletions cut 3 bases from V and 5 bases from J, with 15 bases between. The CDR3 has 15 residues. Germline V gene lookup returns CDR1 LGHNA and CDR2 YSLEER. The chain's CDR3 is CASSQGSLALDTQYF. DNA for the CDR3: TGCGCCAGCAGCCAGGGTTCGCTAGCGTTAGATACGCAGTATTTT.

J is TRBJ1-6 and V is TRBV28, with 10 bases matching TRBD1. The CDR3 runs to 13 residues. Germline V gene lookup returns CDR1 MDHEN and CDR2 SYDVKM. Unmatched junction bases numbered 4, after V lost 8 bases and J lost 9 bases. CDR3: CASHRTGGSPLHF. CDR3 bases: TGTGCCAGCCACAGGACAGGGGGTTCACCCCTCCACTTT.

This chain uses TRBV18 with TRBJ2-7, with 9 bases that match TRBD1. This CDR3 region has 16 residues. Germline CDR1 reads KGHSH; CDR2 reads LQKENI. V trimming: 2 bases; J trimming: 1 base; junction bases outside the gene matches: 6. CDR3: CASSPFTGQGSYEQYF. Here the CDR3 DNA reads TGTGCCAGCTCACCATTTACGGGACAGGGTTCCTACGAGCAGTACTTC.

The chain carries TRBV27 and TRBJ2-7; 9 bases map to TRBD2. CDR1 is MNHEY and CDR2 is SMNVEV in the germline V gene (reference sequence). Germline trimming cut 5 bases from V and 5 bases from J; bases unmatched to any gene: 13. The CDR3 contains 16 residues. The CDR3 coding sequence is TGTGCCAGCAGTCGCCCCGACTCGGCGGGAGGGAACGAGCAGTACTTC. Its translation is CASSRPDSAGGNEQYF.

V gene TRBV2 combines with J gene TRBJ2-1; the D gene is possibly TRBD1 (5 bases). The V gene's germline CDR1 is SNHLY and CDR2 FYNNEI. This CDR3 region has 16 residues. Trimming took 6 bases from V and 0 from J, leaving 15 bases between them. Here the CDR3 reads CASSLQESSSYNEQFF. CDR3 DNA sequence: TGTGCCAGCAGCCTACAGGAGTCGAGCTCCTACAATGAGCAGTTCTTC.

This chain links TRBV19 with TRBJ2-2; TRBD2 matches 14 bases. There are 15 residues in the CDR3. Unmatched junction bases numbered 4, after V lost 7 bases and J lost 6 bases. The germline V gene encodes CDR1 LNHDA and CDR2 SQIVND (reference sequence). DNA for the CDR3: TGTGCCAGTAAAGAGGGACTAGCGGGAGCCGGGGAGCTGTTTTTT. It yields the protein CASKEGLAGAGELFF.

The chain employs TRBV7-2 and TRBJ2-5; 8 nucleotides line up with TRBD1. The CDR3 is 14 amino acids. Per the germline V gene, CDR1 is SGHTA and CDR2 is FQGNSA. Trimming at V came to 5 bases and at J to 5 bases, leaving 7 bases not matched to a gene. The CDR3 DNA reads as TGTGCCAGCAGCCCCCAGGGGGCGCTGGAGACCCAGTACTTC. It is translated as CASSPQGALETQYF.

The chain recombines TRBV6-2 or TRBV6-3 with TRBJ2-5; 15 nucleotides match TRBD2. The J segment lost 2 bases and the V segment lost 6 bases, leaving 4 bases of the junction unmatched. Germline CDR1 and CDR2: MNHEY and SVGEGT. This CDR3 contains 16 residues. For the CDR3, the DNA is TGTGCCAGCAGCCCTGGACTAGCGGGAGGGCAAGAGACCCAGTACTTC. This codes for CASSPGLAGGQETQYF.

The chain carries TRBV5-1 and TRBJ2-1, with D possibly TRBD2 on 5 matching bases. Germline lookup yields CDR1 SGHRS and CDR2 YFSETQ. V was clipped by 0 bases and J by 4 bases, with 17 bases between them. There are 17 residues in the CDR3. This CDR3 reads CASSLDLLRVVYNEQFF. In nucleotides, the CDR3 is TGCGCCAGCAGCTTGGATTTGTTGAGGGTGGTTTACAATGAGCAGTTCTTC.

The chain uses TRBV27 and TRBJ2-5, with 8 bases matching TRBD1. The CDR3 has 15 amino acids. The V and J ends lost 2 bases and 4 bases, in that order; junction bases with no gene match: 6. Germline CDR1 MNHEY, CDR2 SMNVEV (reference sequence). The CDR3 DNA follows: TGTGCCAGCAGTTTAGTTGGGACAGGTCGAGAGACCCAGTACTTC. It specifies CASSLVGTGRETQYF.

This clone was observed many times. CDR3 coding DNA: TGTGCCAGCAGCGTTGGGACAGGGGGGAACACTGAAGCTTTCTTT. Protein product: CASSVGTGGNTEAFF. V is TRBV9 and J is TRBJ1-1; 11 bases line up with TRBD1. The V gene's germline CDR1 is SGDLS and CDR2 YYNGEE. J lost 1 base, V lost 2 bases, and 1 base had no gene match. This CDR3 is 15 amino acids long.

V usage is TRBV19 and J usage is TRBJ2-7, with 8 positions matching TRBD1. Germline V gene sequence: CDR1 LNHDA, CDR2 SQIVND (reference sequence). V shed 4 bases, J shed 2 bases, and the junction held 7 bases outside the gene matches. CDR3 length: 15 amino acids. The CDR3 sequence is CASSTSGTGTYEQYF. Written as DNA, the CDR3 is TGTGCCAGTAGTACCTCCGGGACAGGAACCTACGAGCAGTACTTC.

V usage is TRBV19 and J usage is TRBJ2-1, with 9 bases matching TRBD1. The trim removed 7 bases at V and 6 bases at J, leaving 16 bases unmatched. Germline assignment: CDR1 LNHDA and CDR2 SQIVND (reference sequence). CDR3 length: 17 amino acids. The CDR3 nucleotides are TGTGCCAGTAAACTCACTACAGGGGACAGGGTTCGCAATGAGCAGTTCTTC. Its translation is CASKLTTGDRVRNEQFF.

The chain combines TRBV7-2 with TRBJ2-2, with a possible D match to TRBD1 (6 bases). Germline CDR1 reads SGHTA; CDR2 reads FQGNSA. CDR3 length: 15 residues. Trimming pared 5 bases from V and 0 bases from J, leaving 10 bases between. The CDR3 sequence is CASSLQGANTGELFF. The CDR3 DNA sequence: TGTGCCAGCAGCCTACAGGGAGCGAACACCGGGGAGCTGTTTTTT.

The chain uses TRBV18 and TRBJ2-7; 10 bases are shared with TRBD2. Trimming cost V 6 bases and J 5 bases; bases outside gene matches: 13. Germline V gene sequence: CDR1 KGHSH, CDR2 LQKENI. CDR3 length: 16 residues. The CDR3 coding sequence is TGTGCCAGCTCCCTCCACGCCGGGACTAGCGCGCACGAGCAGTACTTC. This sequence encodes CASSLHAGTSAHEQYF.

V and J are TRBV18 and TRBJ2-1, with 11 bases lining up with TRBD2. With V trimmed by 3 bases and J by 9 bases, 4 bases remained unmatched. Per germline, CDR1 KGHSH and CDR2 LQKENI. The CDR3 is 14 residues long. Written as DNA, the CDR3 is TGTGCCAGCTCACCTAGCGGGAGGGCCTTTGAGCAGTTCTTC. It yields the protein CASSPSGRAFEQFF.

The chain has TRBV14 and TRBJ2-7; 9 nucleotides line up with TRBD1. The CDR3 totals 18 residues. Looked up from germline, CDR1 is SGHDN and CDR2 is FVKESK. J lost 2 bases, V lost 6 bases, and 17 bases had no gene match. The CDR3 bases are TGTGCCAGCAGTCACACCGGGACAGGGCGCTTCCTCACCTACGAGCAGTACTTC. Its protein is CASSHTGTGRFLTYEQYF.